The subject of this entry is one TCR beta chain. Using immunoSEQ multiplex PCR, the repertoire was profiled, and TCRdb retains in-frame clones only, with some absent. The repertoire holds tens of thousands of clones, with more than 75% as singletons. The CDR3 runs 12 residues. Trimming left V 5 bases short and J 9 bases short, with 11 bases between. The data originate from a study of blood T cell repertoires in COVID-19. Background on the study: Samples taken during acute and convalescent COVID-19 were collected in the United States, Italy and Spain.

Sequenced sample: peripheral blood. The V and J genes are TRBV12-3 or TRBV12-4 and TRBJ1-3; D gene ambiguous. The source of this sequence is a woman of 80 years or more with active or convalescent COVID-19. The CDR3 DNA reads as TGTGCCAGCAGTAAGGCGGAGAGCACCATATATTTT. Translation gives CASSKAESTIYF.